Each of the 14 T cell receptor beta chains below was sequenced from the same sample in a study of regulatory T cells in long-lasting Graves disease. Arm-PCR with iRepertoire HTBI primers amplified the CDR3 regions for these TCR beta libraries. TCRdb called the multiplex PCR reads again in MiXCR, with one record for every CDR3 protein. There are more than 450,000 distinct CDR3 sequences in the sample; 12% occur only once, and 7.5% to 9% lies in the top ten. Time point noted: newly diagnosed GD, antithyroid drugs for less than 3 months. Generation of the TCR library employed RNA extracted from PBMCs. The same data also contributed to another study, on T cells in Graves' hyperthyroidism and ophthalmopathy.

The material sequenced was peripheral blood mononuclear cells (PBMCs), taken at new diagnosis, from a patient treated with antithyroid drugs. The receptors here all came from a young woman with Graves disease.

The table lists this clonotype with many counts. The V gene is TRBV2, the J gene TRBJ2-1; TRBD2 agrees at 11 bases. Trimming removed 7 bases from V and 7 bases from J; junction bases left unmatched: 12. CDR3 length: 16 residues. CDR1 is SNHLY, CDR2 FYNNEI, per germline. The CDR3 nucleotides are TGTGCCAGCAAGAAAAGGCCCGGGACTAGCGGTAATGAGCAGTTCTTC. This codes for CASKKRPGTSGNEQFF. The full variable domain, in which reference TRBV2 and TRBJ2-1 provide the parts outside the CDR3, is EPEVTQTPSHQVTQMGQEVILRCVPISNHLYFYWYRQILGQKVEFLVSFYNNEISEKSEIFDDQFSVERPDGSNFTLKIRSTKLEDSAMYFCASKKRPGTSGNEQFFGPGTRLTVL.

V is TRBV5-4 and J is TRBJ2-2; a weak D match, TRBD1 (6 bases). Germline CDR1 and CDR2: SGHNT and YYREEE (reference sequence). The V end was cut by 4 bases, the J end by 3 bases, with 13 bases between. The CDR3 has 15 amino acids. The CDR3 nucleotides read TGTGCCAGCAGCCCGGCCGGGACATACACCGGGGAGCTGTTTTTT. Translating it yields CASSPAGTYTGELFF.

This clonotype was seen a handful of times. This chain's CDR3 is CASSPRQTSGGELFF. DNA of the CDR3: TGTGCCAGCTCCCCCCGACAGACCTCGGGCGGGGAGCTGTTTTTT. The genes are TRBV18 and TRBJ2-2, with D possibly being TRBD1 (5 bases). CDR3 length: 15 amino acids. Per the germline V gene, CDR1 is KGHSH and CDR2 is LQKENI. V dropped 6 bases and J dropped 7 bases, with 18 bases sitting between them.

This clonotype occurred a few times. The chain recombines TRBV6-5 with TRBJ2-1; D perhaps matches TRBD2 (6 bases). This CDR3 is 19 amino acids long. Germline V gene lookup returns CDR1 MNHEY and CDR2 SVGAGI. Trimming stripped 3 bases from V and 6 bases from J, with 27 bases between. The CDR3 loop reads CASSYKPFRVAVPFNEQFF. Here the CDR3 DNA reads TGTGCCAGCAGTTATAAACCCTTCCGTGTAGCGGTACCTTTCAATGAGCAGTTCTTC.

In its sample, this clonotype was seen many times. This sequence joins TRBV11-2 and TRBJ2-5; 8 bases match TRBD2. This CDR3 has 16 amino acids. Trimming took 4 bases from V and 4 from J; bases not matched to a gene: 11. Germline CDR1 reads SGHAT; CDR2 reads FQNNGV. In nucleotides, the CDR3 is TGTGCCAGCAGCTCAATAGCGGGACCAAGGGGAGAGACCCAGTACTTC. Protein sequence: CASSSIAGPRGETQYF.

This clonotype came up many times. The chain joins TRBV5-1 to TRBJ2-7, with 7 bases lining up with TRBD1. V was clipped by 3 bases and J by 3 bases; unmatched bases: 6. The CDR3 is made up of 14 amino acids. The germline CDR1 and CDR2 sequences are SGHRS and YFSETQ. The CDR3 sequence is CASSYRDSLYEQYF. DNA for the CDR3: TGCGCCAGCAGCTACCGGGACAGTCTCTACGAGCAGTACTTC.

Ten or more counts support this clonotype. The chain employs TRBV12-3 or TRBV12-4 and TRBJ2-1; D perhaps matches TRBD2 (5 bases). V was cut by 0 bases and J by 0 bases, with 12 bases left in between. There are 17 residues in the CDR3. The CDR3 DNA follows: TGTGCCAGCAGTTTAGCTCAAGCGGCTAGCTCCTACAATGAGCAGTTCTTC. This sequence encodes CASSLAQAASSYNEQFF.

This clonotype has only a few counts. This chain connects TRBV28 to TRBJ1-5, with a tentative D call TRBD1 (6 bases). CDR3 length: 15 amino acids. The germline V and J ends were trimmed by 2 bases and 5 bases, with 13 bases remaining between them. Germline V CDR1 and CDR2: MDHEN, SYDVKM. As DNA, the CDR3 is TGTGCCAGCAGTTTACAGGGGAGAAATTATCAGCCCCAGCATTTT. Translated: CASSLQGRNYQPQHF.

This rearrangement joins TRBV12-3 or TRBV12-4 to TRBJ1-4; possibly TRBD1 for D (5 bases). The length of the CDR3 is 16 residues. V gave up 5 bases and J gave up 3 bases, with 16 bases separating them. CDR3 DNA sequence: TGTGCCAGCAGTCGGCGGGACCGAGCTTCTAATGAAAAACTGTTTTTT. This encodes CASSRRDRASNEKLFF.

This clonotype has at least ten counts. CDR3 amino acids: CASSLAQFNEQFF. CDR3 bases: TGTGCCAGCAGCTTGGCCCAGTTCAATGAGCAGTTCTTC. This chain joins TRBV5-6 and TRBJ2-1, with D unresolved. The CDR3 covers 13 residues. The ends were cut back, 0 bases at V and 6 bases at J, with 7 bases in the middle. Germline lookup yields CDR1 SGHDT and CDR2 YYEEEE.

This clonotype was detected only a few times. The chain recombines TRBV4-2 with TRBJ2-1, with 8 positions matching TRBD2. The CDR3 has 12 residues. The V segment lost 6 bases and the J segment 9 bases; nucleotides outside the gene matches: 4. The V gene's germline CDR1 is LGHNA and CDR2 YNFKEQ. The DNA of the CDR3 is TGTGCCAGCAGTTCCAGCGGGAGTGAGCAGTTCTTC. Translation: CASSSSGSEQFF.

This clonotype was recorded at least ten times. This chain joins TRBV20-1 and TRBJ1-2, with a possible D match to TRBD1 (5 bases). V lost 4 bases to trimming and J lost 7 bases, with 25 bases between them. CDR1 and CDR2 (germline): DFQATT, SNEGSKA (reference sequence). The CDR3 length is 16 residues. The DNA for the CDR3 is TGCAGTGCTAAAACACTCGAACAGGCCGCGGGAAGTGGCTACACCTTC. It translates to CSAKTLEQAAGSGYTF.

This clonotype was counted at least ten times. Here the CDR3 reads CAWMGRGSSYNEQFF. The CDR3 DNA is TGTGCCTGGATGGGGCGCGGGAGCTCCTACAATGAGCAGTTCTTC. The J gene is TRBJ2-1, the V gene TRBV30; TRBD2 aligns across 7 bases. Germline V CDR1 and CDR2: GTSNPN, SVGIG (reference sequence). V trimming: 4 bases; J trimming: 0 bases; junction bases outside the gene matches: 6. The CDR3 totals 15 residues.

The chain links TRBV4-1 to TRBJ2-7, with 8 bases aligning to TRBD2. The length of the CDR3 is 16 residues. Looked up from germline, CDR1 is MGHRA and CDR2 is YSYEKL. V trimming: 2 bases; J trimming: 0 bases; junction bases outside the gene matches: 6. The CDR3 region has the DNA TGCGCCAGCAGCCAATTAACTAGCGGATCCTCCTACGAGCAGTACTTC. Translation gives CASSQLTSGSSYEQYF.